These 15 T cell receptor beta chains were sequenced from one sample in a study of cytomegalovirus exposure and HLA in healthy donors. The PCR used 60 Vbeta and 13 Jbeta primers. Assay: immunoSEQ multiplex PCR; the TCRdb copy retains only in-frame clones and omits some. The data contain roughly 150,000 clones, 73% of them seen just once; the ten biggest clones take up 1.5% to 2%. Sequencing was performed on PBMCs. The source of these receptors is a woman between 18 and 30 years old in good health and CMV-seronegative.

This clone was seen more than once but under ten times. The chain links TRBV6-4 to TRBJ2-3, with TRBD2 matching 9 bases. The length of the CDR3 is 15 residues. The V gene's germline CDR1 is MRHNA and CDR2 SNTAGT. V gave up 3 bases and J gave up 5 bases; unmatched junction bases: 6. As DNA, the CDR3 is TGTGCCAGCAGTGAAGTAGCGGGAGAGGTAGATACGCAGTATTTT. Translating gives CASSEVAGEVDTQYF.

The chain has TRBV6-1 and TRBJ2-2; TRBD2 might be the D (5 bases). The CDR3 totals 12 residues. Germline CDR1 reads MNHNS; CDR2 reads SASEGT. The V end lost 10 bases, the J end lost 7 bases, and 13 bases lay between the germline ends. Here the CDR3 reads CAIRTLYGELFF. DNA of the CDR3: TGTGCCATCCGGACTTTGTACGGGGAGCTGTTTTTT.

The rearrangement links TRBV6-5 to TRBJ2-1, with D maybe TRBD2 (5 bases). Trimming stripped 6 bases from V and 9 bases from J, with 9 bases between. The CDR3 contains 11 residues. Germline V CDR1 and CDR2: MNHEY, SVGAGI. CDR3 coding DNA: TGTGCCAGCAGCGGAGGTGGTGAGCAGTTCTTC. Its protein product is CASSGGGEQFF.

The chain combines TRBV4-3 with TRBJ2-2, with 11 bases matching TRBD1. Germline lookup yields CDR1 LGHNA and CDR2 YSLEER. V dropped 1 base and J dropped 7; count of bases not matched to a gene: 11. The CDR3 contains 18 residues. The CDR3 sequence is CASSQGELGQGAVGELFF. As DNA, the CDR3 is TGCGCCAGCAGCCAAGGGGAACTAGGACAGGGGGCAGTCGGGGAGCTGTTTTTT.

The chain joins TRBV2 to TRBJ1-3; 8 bases map to TRBD1. Per germline, CDR1 SNHLY and CDR2 FYNNEI. This CDR3 is 15 amino acids long. V trimming: 7 bases; J trimming: 0 bases; junction bases outside the gene matches: 5. CDR3 residues: CASTGDRSSGNTIYF. CDR3 nucleotides: TGTGCCAGCACGGGGGACAGGAGCTCTGGAAACACCATATATTTT. Full variable domain (remainder filled in from reference TRBV2 and TRBJ1-3): EPEVTQTPSHQVTQMGQEVILRCVPISNHLYFYWYRQILGQKVEFLVSFYNNEISEKSEIFDDQFSVERPDGSNFTLKIRSTKLEDSAMYFCASTGDRSSGNTIYFGEGSWLTVV.

The chain employs TRBV6-1 and TRBJ2-5; TRBD1 agrees at 9 bases. This CDR3 is 13 amino acids long. Germline V lookup: CDR1 MNHNS, CDR2 SASEGT. V was clipped by 5 bases and J by 3 bases; unmatched bases: 1. CDR3 coding DNA: TGTGCCAGCAGTCGGACAGGGGAAGAGACCCAGTACTTC. Residues: CASSRTGEETQYF.

This chain joins TRBV9 and TRBJ2-1; 7 nucleotides line up with TRBD2. CDR3 length: 16 residues. Per germline, CDR1 SGDLS and CDR2 YYNGEE. The V and J ends lost 1 base and 0 bases, in that order; junction bases with no gene match: 4. CDR3 nucleotides: TGTGCCAGCAGCGTACGCGGGAGAGGCTCCTACAATGAGCAGTTCTTC. This encodes CASSVRGRGSYNEQFF.

This sequence joins TRBV7-7 and TRBJ2-5, with 7 bases matching TRBD2. The CDR3 loop spans 15 amino acids. CDR1 and CDR2 (germline): SSHAT, FNYEAQ (reference sequence). Trimming cost V 1 base and J 1 base; bases outside gene matches: 3. The CDR3 reads CASSLGGGPQETQYF. The CDR3 DNA is TGTGCCAGCAGCTTAGGGGGGGGACCCCAAGAGACCCAGTACTTC.

This clone occurred a few times. The rearrangement links TRBV2 to TRBJ1-1; D remains unclear. V lost 6 bases to trimming and J lost 11 bases, with 13 bases between them. The CDR3 spans 11 residues. Per the germline V gene, CDR1 is SNHLY and CDR2 is FYNNEI. CDR3: CASRYTHGAFF. The CDR3 nucleotides are TGTGCCAGCAGGTACACCCACGGGGCTTTCTTT.

V and J are TRBV5-6 and TRBJ2-3, with D possibly TRBD2 on 6 matching bases. Trimming took off 1 base at V and 3 bases at J, with 18 bases between the two ends. This CDR3 has 17 amino acids. Looked up from germline, CDR1 is SGHDT and CDR2 is YYEEEE. CDR3: CASSLWVVRGITDTQYF. DNA for the CDR3: TGTGCCAGCAGCTTGTGGGTTGTACGGGGGATAACAGATACGCAGTATTTT.

This chain uses TRBV28 with TRBJ2-2; D is unresolved. The length of the CDR3 is 15 residues. With 3 bases removed from V and 8 bases from J, the gap between germline ends came to 16 bases. Germline V gene data show CDR1 as MDHEN and CDR2 as SYDVKM. CDR3 nucleotide sequence: TGTGCCAGCAGTTTTTCTCCCCCAGTGGTGGGGGAGCTGTTTTTT. It yields the protein CASSFSPPVVGELFF.

The rearrangement uses TRBV7-3 and TRBJ2-7, with no clear D. The CDR3 runs 12 residues. V lost 5 bases to trimming and J lost 6 bases, with 11 bases between them. Germline CDR1 reads SGHTA; CDR2 reads FQGTGA. CDR3 nucleotide sequence: TGTGCCAGCAGCCGGCCGGGTGCCGAGCAGTACTTC. This sequence encodes CASSRPGAEQYF.

In DNA form, the CDR3 reads TGTGCCAGCAGCTTAGTAGAGGGACTAGGCACAGATACGCAGTATTTT. Translated, it gives CASSLVEGLGTDTQYF. V and J are TRBV7-2 and TRBJ2-3; 8 bases line up with TRBD2. Germline CDR1 is SGHTA and CDR2 is FQGNSA. This CDR3 spans 16 amino acids. The V and J ends lost 1 base and 1 base, in that order; junction bases with no gene match: 4.

Only a few counts were recorded for this clone. The chain carries TRBV10-3 and TRBJ2-2; 14 bases align to TRBD2. This CDR3 region has 17 residues. Per the germline V gene, CDR1 is ENHRY and CDR2 is SYGVKD. Trimming removed 3 bases from V and 4 bases from J; junction bases left unmatched: 4. CDR3 protein: CAISEGLAGGPTGELFF. The DNA for the CDR3 is TGTGCCATCAGTGAAGGACTAGCGGGGGGCCCCACCGGGGAGCTGTTTTTT.

The rearrangement joins TRBV18 to TRBJ2-3, with TRBD1 matching 9 bases. Germline CDR1 and CDR2: KGHSH and LQKENI. The V and J ends lost 3 bases and 5 bases, in that order; junction bases with no gene match: 6. The CDR3 length is 15 residues. CDR3 loop: CASSPGTGRRDTQYF. The CDR3 coding sequence is TGTGCCAGCTCACCTGGGACAGGGCGTAGAGATACGCAGTATTTT.